The T cell receptor beta chain under discussion was sequenced for a study of blood T cell repertoires in COVID-19. Study overall: The United States, Italy and Spain provided the acute and convalescent COVID-19 samples.

Germline CDR1 is LGHDT and CDR2 is YNNKEL (reference sequence). The trim removed 5 bases at V and 2 bases at J, leaving 4 bases unmatched. This CDR3 is built from 14 residues. In the original processing: The authors estimated nucleated cell counts from reference gene primer amplification. Produced via immunoSEQ multiplex PCR; TCRdb's table is partial and in-frame only. D and trimming come from the DNA, and the V and J calls and clone size come from that table. The sample includes roughly 200,000 clones, roughly 81% of them seen just once. Sequencing was performed on peripheral blood. The genes are TRBV3-1 (or the pseudogene TRBV3-2) and TRBJ2-7; 9 bases are shared with TRBD1. The receptor comes from a woman aged 70 to 79 with active or convalescent COVID-19. The CDR3 region has the DNA TGTGCCAGCAGCGGACGACAGGGGGCCTACGAGCAGTACTTC. Translated: CASSGRQGAYEQYF.